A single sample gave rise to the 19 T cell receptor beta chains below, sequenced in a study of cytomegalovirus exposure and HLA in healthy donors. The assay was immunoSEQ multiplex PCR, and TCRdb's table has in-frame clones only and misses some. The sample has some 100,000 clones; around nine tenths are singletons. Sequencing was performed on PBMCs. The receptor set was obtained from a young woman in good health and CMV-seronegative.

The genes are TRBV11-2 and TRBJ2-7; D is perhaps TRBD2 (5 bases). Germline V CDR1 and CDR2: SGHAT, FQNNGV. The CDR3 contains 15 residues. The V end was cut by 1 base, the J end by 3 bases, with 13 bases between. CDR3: CASSLVLSRGYEQYF. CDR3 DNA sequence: TGTGCCAGCAGCTTAGTACTTTCTCGGGGCTACGAGCAGTACTTC. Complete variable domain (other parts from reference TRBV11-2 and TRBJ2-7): EAGVAQSPRYKIIEKRQSVAFWCNPISGHATLYWYQQILGQGPKLLIQFQNNGVVDDSQLPKDRFSAERLKGVDSTLKIQPAKLEDSAVYLCASSLVLSRGYEQYFGPGTRLTVT.

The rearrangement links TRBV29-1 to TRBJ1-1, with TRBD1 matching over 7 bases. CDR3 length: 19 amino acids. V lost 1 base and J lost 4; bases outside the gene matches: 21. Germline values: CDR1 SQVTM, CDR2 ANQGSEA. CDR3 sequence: CSVEVSARYQGVFGTEAFF. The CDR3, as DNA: TGCAGCGTTGAAGTTTCGGCGCGATACCAGGGGGTTTTCGGCACTGAAGCTTTCTTT. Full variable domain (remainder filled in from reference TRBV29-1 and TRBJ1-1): SAVISQKPSRDICQRGTSLTIQCQVDSQVTMMFWYRQQPGQSLTLIATANQGSEATYESGFVIDKFPISRPNLTFSTLTVSNMSPEDSSIYLCSVEVSARYQGVFGTEAFFGQGTRLTVV.

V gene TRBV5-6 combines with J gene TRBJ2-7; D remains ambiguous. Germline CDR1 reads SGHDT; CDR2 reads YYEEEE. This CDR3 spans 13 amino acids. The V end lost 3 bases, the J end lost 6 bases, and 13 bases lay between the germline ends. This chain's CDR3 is CASSYDRGFEQYF. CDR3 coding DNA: TGTGCCAGCAGCTACGATAGAGGCTTCGAGCAGTACTTC.

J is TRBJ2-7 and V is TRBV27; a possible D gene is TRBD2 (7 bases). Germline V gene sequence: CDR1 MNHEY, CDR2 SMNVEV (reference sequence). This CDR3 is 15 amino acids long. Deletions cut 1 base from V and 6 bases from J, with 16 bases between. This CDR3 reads CASSLYRGASFEQYF. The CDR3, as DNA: TGTGCCAGCAGTTTATATCGGGGGGCAAGTTTCGAGCAGTACTTC.

CDR3 protein: CASSILRDTQYF. For the CDR3, the DNA is TGTGCCAGTAGTATTCTTCGAGATACGCAGTATTTT. The rearrangement joins TRBV19 to TRBJ2-3; no clear D gene. The germline CDR1 and CDR2 sequences are LNHDA and SQIVND (reference sequence). V was pared by 3 bases and J by 5 bases, with 6 bases between. The CDR3 spans 12 residues.

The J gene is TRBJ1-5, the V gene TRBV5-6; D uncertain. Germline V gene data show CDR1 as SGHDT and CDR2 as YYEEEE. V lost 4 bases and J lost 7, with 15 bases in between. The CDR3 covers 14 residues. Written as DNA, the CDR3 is TGTGCCAGCAGCCTAAACCGGGTTCGGCAGCCCCAGCATTTT. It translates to CASSLNRVRQPQHF.

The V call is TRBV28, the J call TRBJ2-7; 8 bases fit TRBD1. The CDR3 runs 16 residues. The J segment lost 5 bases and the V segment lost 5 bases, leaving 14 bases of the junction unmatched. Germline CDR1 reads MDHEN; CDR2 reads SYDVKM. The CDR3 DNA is TGTGCCAGCAGTCTCCCCGGACAGGGAAAGTCCAACGAGCAGTACTTC. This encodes CASSLPGQGKSNEQYF.

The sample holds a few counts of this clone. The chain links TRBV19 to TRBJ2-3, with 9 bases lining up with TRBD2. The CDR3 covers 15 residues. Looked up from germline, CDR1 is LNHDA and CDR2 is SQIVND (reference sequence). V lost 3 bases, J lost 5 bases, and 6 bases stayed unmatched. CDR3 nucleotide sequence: TGTGCCAGTAGTATTGGCGGGAGGGCCGTAGATACGCAGTATTTT. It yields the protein CASSIGGRAVDTQYF.

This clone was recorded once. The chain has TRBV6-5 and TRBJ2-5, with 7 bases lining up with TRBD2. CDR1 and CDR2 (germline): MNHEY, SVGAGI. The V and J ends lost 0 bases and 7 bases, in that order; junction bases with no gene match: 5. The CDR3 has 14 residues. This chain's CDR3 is CASSYSNREVTQYF. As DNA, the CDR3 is TGTGCCAGCAGTTACTCAAATCGGGAGGTGACCCAGTACTTC.

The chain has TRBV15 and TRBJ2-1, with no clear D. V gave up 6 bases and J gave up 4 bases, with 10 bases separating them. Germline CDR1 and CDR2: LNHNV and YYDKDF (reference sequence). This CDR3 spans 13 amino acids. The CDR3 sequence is CATRTLPYNEQFF. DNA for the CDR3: TGTGCCACCAGGACTCTACCGTACAATGAGCAGTTCTTC.

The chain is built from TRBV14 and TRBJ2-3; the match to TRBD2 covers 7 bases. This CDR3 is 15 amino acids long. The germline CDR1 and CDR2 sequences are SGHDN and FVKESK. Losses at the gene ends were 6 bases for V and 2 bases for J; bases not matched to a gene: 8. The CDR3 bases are TGTGCCAGCAGTTCGGTGGGGGGGTCCACAGATACGCAGTATTTT. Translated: CASSSVGGSTDTQYF.

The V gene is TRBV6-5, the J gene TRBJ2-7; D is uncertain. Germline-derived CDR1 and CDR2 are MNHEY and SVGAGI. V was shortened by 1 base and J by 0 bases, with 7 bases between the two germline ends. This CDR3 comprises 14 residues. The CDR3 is CASSYLSSSYEQYF. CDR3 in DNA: TGTGCCAGCAGTTACTTGAGTAGCTCCTACGAGCAGTACTTC.

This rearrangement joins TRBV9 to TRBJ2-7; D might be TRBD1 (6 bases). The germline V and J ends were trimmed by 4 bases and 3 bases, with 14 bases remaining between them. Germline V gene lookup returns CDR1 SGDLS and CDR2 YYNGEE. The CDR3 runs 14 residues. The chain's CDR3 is CASSTGHLSYEQYF. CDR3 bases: TGTGCCAGCAGCACGGGACACCTAAGCTACGAGCAGTACTTC.

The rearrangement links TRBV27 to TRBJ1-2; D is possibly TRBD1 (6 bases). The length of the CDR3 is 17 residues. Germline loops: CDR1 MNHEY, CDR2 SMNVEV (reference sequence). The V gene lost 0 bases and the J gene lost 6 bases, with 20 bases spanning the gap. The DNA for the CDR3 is TGTGCCAGCAGTTTATCCCCCGACAGGTTTCGCGTTAATGGCTACACCTTC. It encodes CASSLSPDRFRVNGYTF.

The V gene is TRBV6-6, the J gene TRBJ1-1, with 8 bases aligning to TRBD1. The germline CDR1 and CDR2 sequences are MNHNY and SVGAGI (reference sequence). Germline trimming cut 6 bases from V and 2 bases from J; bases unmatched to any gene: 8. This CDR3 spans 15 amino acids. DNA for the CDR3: TGTGCCAGCAGCCACCAGGGGGCAGGAAACACTGAAGCTTTCTTT. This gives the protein CASSHQGAGNTEAFF.

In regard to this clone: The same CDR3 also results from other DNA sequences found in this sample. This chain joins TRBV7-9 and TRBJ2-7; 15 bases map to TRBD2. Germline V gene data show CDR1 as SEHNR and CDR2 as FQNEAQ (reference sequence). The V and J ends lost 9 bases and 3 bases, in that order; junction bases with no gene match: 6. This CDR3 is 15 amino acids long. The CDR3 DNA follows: TGTGCCAGTTCGGGACTAGCGGGAGGACGCTACGAGCAGTACTTC. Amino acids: CASSGLAGGRYEQYF. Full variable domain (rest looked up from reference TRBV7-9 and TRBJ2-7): DTGVSQNPRHKITKRGQNVTFRCDPISEHNRLYWYRQTLGQGPEFLTYFQNEAQLEKSRLLSDRFSAERPKGSFSTLEIQRTEQGDSAMYLCASSGLAGGRYEQYFGPGTRLTVT.

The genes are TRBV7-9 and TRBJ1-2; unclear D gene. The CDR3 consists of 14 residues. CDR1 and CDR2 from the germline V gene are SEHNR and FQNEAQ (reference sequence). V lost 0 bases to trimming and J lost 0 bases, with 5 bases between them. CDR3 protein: CASSLAASNYGYTF. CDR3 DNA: TGTGCCAGCAGCTTAGCAGCCTCTAACTATGGCTACACCTTC.

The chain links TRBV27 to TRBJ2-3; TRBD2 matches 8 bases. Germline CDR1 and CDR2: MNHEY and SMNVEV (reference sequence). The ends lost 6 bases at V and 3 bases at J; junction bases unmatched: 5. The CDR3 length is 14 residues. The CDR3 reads CASRPAGVTDTQYF. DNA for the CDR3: TGTGCCAGCAGGCCAGCGGGGGTGACAGATACGCAGTATTTT.

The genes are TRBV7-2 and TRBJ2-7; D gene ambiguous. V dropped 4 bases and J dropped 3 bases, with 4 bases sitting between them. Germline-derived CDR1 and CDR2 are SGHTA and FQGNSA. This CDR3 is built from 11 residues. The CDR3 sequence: CASSSHYEQYF. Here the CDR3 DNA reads TGTGCCAGCAGCTCCCACTACGAGCAGTACTTC.